The 24 T cell receptor beta chains in this list originate from one sample, sequenced in a study of OX40 agonist ivuxolimab in advanced cancers. The repertoire was sequenced with immunoSEQ multiplex PCR; TCRdb's copy has only in-frame clones and lacks some. This sample has approximately 90,000 clones, with 90% to 95% found just once. The starting material was CD4+ or CD8+ T cells sorted from blood, obtained in a trial of the OX40 agonist ivuxolimab. These receptor sequences come from an adult with an advanced solid tumor such as melanoma, head and neck, liver or kidney cancer.

The chain has TRBV4-1 and TRBJ2-2, with a possible D match to TRBD2 (5 bases). CDR1 and CDR2 (germline): MGHRA, YSYEKL. The CDR3 covers 15 residues. Trimming removed 3 bases at V and 9 bases at J, with 17 bases between. Here the CDR3 reads CASSQEVSPTRELFF. CDR3 nucleotides: TGCGCCAGCAGCCAGGAGGTTTCCCCGACCCGGGAGCTGTTTTTT.

The rearrangement links TRBV28 to TRBJ1-3; possible D gene TRBD1, 6 bases. V was pared by 3 bases and J by 1 base, with 10 bases between. From germline, CDR1 is MDHEN and CDR2 SYDVKM. There are 15 residues in the CDR3. The chain's CDR3 is CASSFPGVSGNTIYF. In DNA form, the CDR3 reads TGTGCCAGCAGTTTCCCAGGGGTGTCTGGAAACACCATATATTTT.

V usage is TRBV11-2 and J usage is TRBJ1-4; tentatively, D is TRBD1 (5 bases). Trimming cost V 4 bases and J 3 bases, with 15 bases left between them. Germline loops: CDR1 SGHAT, CDR2 FQNNGV. CDR3 length: 16 amino acids. The CDR3, as DNA: TGTGCCAGCAGCTCAGACCCCGGGGCAGCTAATGAAAAACTGTTTTTT. Its protein is CASSSDPGAANEKLFF.

This clone was recorded only once. The chain combines TRBV28 with TRBJ1-5; the D is unclear. CDR3 length equals 12 residues. Germline lookup yields CDR1 MDHEN and CDR2 SYDVKM. Between the trimmed V and J ends, which lost 4 bases and 11 bases, there was a span of 12 bases. The CDR3 loop is CASSSQTPSQHF. CDR3 DNA sequence: TGTGCCAGCAGTTCCCAAACTCCTTCCCAGCATTTT.

This clone was picked up one time. The chain couples TRBV7-6 to TRBJ2-2, with 7 bases lining up with TRBD1. CDR3 size: 17 residues. V lost 1 base and J lost 3; bases outside the gene matches: 8. CDR1 and CDR2 (germline): SGHVS, FNYEAQ. The CDR3 here is CASSLEATGADTGELFF. The CDR3 coding sequence is TGTGCCAGCAGCTTAGAGGCCACAGGGGCGGACACCGGGGAGCTGTTTTTT.

V and J are TRBV19 and TRBJ2-1; D is unresolved. Trimming stripped 4 bases from V and 10 bases from J, with 11 bases between. Germline CDR1 is LNHDA and CDR2 is SQIVND (reference sequence). The CDR3 contains 12 residues. This CDR3 is CASSTTPQEQFF. In nucleotides, the CDR3 is TGTGCCAGTAGTACGACTCCCCAGGAGCAGTTCTTC.

V and J are TRBV5-1 and TRBJ2-7; 7 nucleotides line up with TRBD1. The CDR3 has 14 amino acids. CDR1 and CDR2 (germline): SGHRS, YFSETQ. J gave up 6 bases and V 3 bases, and 9 bases lay outside the gene matches. The CDR3 is CASSSRTGAGEQYF. CDR3 DNA: TGCGCCAGCAGCTCAAGGACAGGCGCGGGCGAGCAGTACTTC.

The rearrangement links TRBV19 to TRBJ1-5, with TRBD1 matching 7 bases. The CDR3 extends over 15 amino acids. V lost 5 bases, J lost 3 bases, and 7 bases stayed unmatched. The germline V gene has CDR1 LNHDA and CDR2 SQIVND (reference sequence). CDR3 sequence reads: CASSRTGDNNQPQHF. The CDR3 coding sequence is TGTGCCAGTAGTCGAACAGGGGATAACAATCAGCCCCAGCATTTT.

The chain recombines TRBV25-1 with TRBJ2-3, with 7 bases fitting TRBD2. From germline, CDR1 is MGHDK and CDR2 SYGVNS. This CDR3 comprises 16 residues. Trimming at V came to 1 base and at J to 3 bases, leaving 7 bases not matched to a gene. The CDR3 DNA reads TGTGCCAGCAGTGAATGGGCGGGAGTTCGTACAGATACGCAGTATTTT. Protein: CASSEWAGVRTDTQYF.

Here the CDR3 DNA reads TGTGCCAGCAGGTTAATAGGGGGAGATACGCAGTATTTT. The encoded protein is CASRLIGGDTQYF. This chain links TRBV25-1 with TRBJ2-3, with D perhaps matching TRBD1 (6 bases). There are 13 residues in the CDR3. The V gene lost 6 bases and the J gene lost 5 bases, with 12 bases spanning the gap. Per germline, CDR1 MGHDK and CDR2 SYGVNS.

CDR3 region: CASFGEHMNTEAFF. CDR3 coding DNA: TGTGCCAGCTTTGGGGAACATATGAACACTGAAGCTTTCTTT. This sequence joins TRBV6-1 and TRBJ1-1; no definite D call. The CDR3 is 14 amino acids. Deletions cut 8 bases from V and 0 bases from J, with 13 bases between. Germline V gene data show CDR1 as MNHNS and CDR2 as SASEGT.

This rearrangement joins TRBV25-1 to TRBJ1-5, with 7 bases identical to TRBD1. Germline CDR1 reads MGHDK; CDR2 reads SYGVNS. Unmatched junction bases numbered 5, after V lost 3 bases and J lost 6 bases. CDR3 length equals 14 residues. CDR3 loop: CASSETGMGQPQHF. CDR3 nucleotide sequence: TGTGCCAGCAGTGAGACAGGGATGGGTCAGCCCCAGCATTTT.

The V call is TRBV4-2, the J call TRBJ2-7, with D unclear. The germline V gene has CDR1 LGHNA and CDR2 YNFKEQ. V lost 0 bases and J 4 bases, leaving 10 bases between the germline ends. This CDR3 region has 14 residues. The CDR3 DNA reads TGTGCCAGCAGCCAAGATCTGGATAGGTACGAGCAGTACTTC. It codes for CASSQDLDRYEQYF.

The chain is built from TRBV29-1 and TRBJ2-5; possible D gene TRBD2, 6 bases. CDR3 length: 13 amino acids. Trimming took off 7 bases at V and 5 bases at J, with 17 bases between the two ends. CDR1 is SQVTM and CDR2 is ANQGSEA in the germline V gene. The CDR3 sequence: CSAAGLRGETQYF. DNA for the CDR3: TGCAGCGCCGCGGGACTTAGAGGGGAGACCCAGTACTTC.

CDR3 coding DNA: TGTGCCAGCAGGCGGCAGGGAAATATCGCAGATACGCAGTATTTT. Its translation: CASRRQGNIADTQYF. V and J are TRBV7-8 and TRBJ2-3, with D possibly matching TRBD1 (5 bases). The CDR3 is 15 amino acids. V was shortened by 6 bases and J by 4 bases, with 17 bases between the two germline ends. Germline CDR1 reads SGHVS; CDR2 reads FQNEAQ.

The J gene is TRBJ1-2, the V gene TRBV28, with TRBD1 matching 10 bases. This CDR3 contains 16 residues. With V trimmed by 4 bases and J by 0 bases, 5 bases remained unmatched. Germline V gene sequence: CDR1 MDHEN, CDR2 SYDVKM. CDR3 in amino acids: CASSSPTGGSNYGYTF. The CDR3 coding sequence is TGTGCCAGCAGTTCCCCGACAGGGGGCTCTAACTATGGCTACACCTTC.

This sequence joins TRBV19 and TRBJ1-1, with D maybe TRBD1 (5 bases). V gave up 5 bases and J gave up 6 bases, with 16 bases separating them. Looked up from germline, CDR1 is LNHDA and CDR2 is SQIVND (reference sequence). The CDR3 spans 14 residues. CDR3 nucleotides: TGTGCCAGTAGTGAGAGACAGTTCGTCGCTGAAGCTTTCTTT. Translation gives CASSERQFVAEAFF.

The V and J genes are TRBV10-2 and TRBJ1-2; 7 bases are a match to TRBD1. Germline trimming cut 4 bases from V and 3 bases from J; bases unmatched to any gene: 2. The CDR3 length is 13 residues. The germline V gene encodes CDR1 WSHSY and CDR2 SAAADI. The CDR3 region has the DNA TGCGCCAGCAGTGCCGGGACAGACTATGGCTACACCTTC. It codes for CASSAGTDYGYTF.

This rearrangement joins TRBV6-6 to TRBJ2-1, with D perhaps being TRBD1 or TRBD2 (5 bases each). Deletions cut 4 bases from V and 4 bases from J, with 11 bases between. CDR3 length: 14 amino acids. The V gene's germline CDR1 is MNHNY and CDR2 SVGAGI (reference sequence). The CDR3 DNA reads TGTGCCAGCAGTTCCGGGACGGTATACAATGAGCAGTTCTTC. This gives the protein CASSSGTVYNEQFF.

The chain combines TRBV25-1 with TRBJ1-2; TRBD1 aligns across 7 bases. Germline-derived CDR1 and CDR2 are MGHDK and SYGVNS. After removal of 3 bases from V and 2 bases from J, the junction contained 6 bases not matched to a gene. The CDR3 covers 15 residues. CDR3 DNA: TGTGCCAGCAGTGACCCGGGACAGAGGAACTATGGCTACACCTTC. As protein: CASSDPGQRNYGYTF.

The chain employs TRBV9 and TRBJ1-1; no clear D. CDR3 length equals 15 residues. Trimming removed 0 bases at V and 0 bases at J, with 9 bases between. Germline-derived CDR1 and CDR2 are SGDLS and YYNGEE. Here the CDR3 reads CASSVGRTVNTEAFF. For the CDR3, the DNA is TGTGCCAGCAGCGTAGGGAGGACGGTGAACACTGAAGCTTTCTTT.

V is TRBV18 and J is TRBJ2-5; D unresolved. Germline lookup yields CDR1 KGHSH and CDR2 LQKENI. This CDR3 region has 13 residues. Trimming pared 0 bases from V and 2 bases from J, leaving 4 bases between. The CDR3 here is CASSPPMQETQYF. In DNA, the CDR3 is TGTGCCAGCTCACCACCAATGCAAGAGACCCAGTACTTC. Based on the CDR3 plus reference TRBV18 and TRBJ2-5, the full variable domain is NAGVMQNPRHLVRRRGQEARLRCSPMKGHSHVYWYRQLPEEGLKFMVYLQKENIIDESGMPKERFSAEFPKEGPSILRIQQVVRGDSAAYFCASSPPMQETQYFGPGTRLLVL.

CDR3 loop: CASSIQGWSSYNEQFF. The DNA for the CDR3 is TGTGCCAGTAGTATACAGGGGTGGAGCTCCTACAATGAGCAGTTCTTC. The chain joins TRBV19 to TRBJ2-1, with D possibly TRBD1 on 6 matching bases. Per the germline V gene, CDR1 is LNHDA and CDR2 is SQIVND (reference sequence). This CDR3 contains 16 residues. The V end was cut by 2 bases, the J end by 0 bases, with 11 bases between.

The chain uses TRBV19 and TRBJ1-5; tentatively, D is TRBD1 (5 bases). V was trimmed by 5 bases and J by 9 bases, leaving 8 bases between them. Germline CDR1 and CDR2: LNHDA and SQIVND (reference sequence). The CDR3 length is 11 residues. CDR3 loop: CASSPGGPQHF. In DNA form, the CDR3 reads TGTGCCAGTAGTCCGGGGGGGCCCCAGCATTTT.